The entry below gives a single T cell receptor beta chain sequence along with its context. Per germline, CDR1 LNHDA and CDR2 SQIVND (reference sequence). V dropped 3 bases and J dropped 5 bases, with 11 bases sitting between them. The CDR3 loop spans 14 amino acids. This sample was taken from a study of beta chain features in type 1 diabetes. As for the study in general: What patients shared with healthy donors was a similar profile of age, gender and cell yields.

The sequenced template was cDNA made from the entire isolated RNA. Sequencing used immunoSEQ multiplex PCR; TCRdb keeps in-frame clones, though not all of them. The table has 620,000 or so clones, about 14% seen once. The rearrangement links TRBV19 to TRBJ1-5; D may be TRBD1 (5 bases). The sample consisted of naive CD4+ T cells from blood. The source of this sequence is a man aged 18 to 29 in good health. CDR3 in amino acids: CASSMGGVYQPQHF. DNA for the CDR3: TGTGCCAGTAGTATGGGAGGGGTCTATCAGCCCCAGCATTTT.